This entry lists 28 T cell receptor beta chains sequenced from one sample in a study of shared clonotypes between healthy human individuals. In the naive CD8 group, cells lacked CD45RO and were positively selected for CCR7, so terminally differentiated effector memory CD45RA+ cells were left out. Clones were sequenced by immunoSEQ multiplex PCR, and TCRdb holds only the in-frame ones, with some missing. The sample lists over 2,000,000 clones, roughly 95% occurring once. Sequencing was carried out using naive CD8+ T cells from PBMCs. Receptors originate from a man aged 18-30 years in good health. Some clones in this sample may be carry-over from other donors' samples.

This chain's CDR3 is CASSRRTGANTGELFF. CDR3 DNA sequence: TGTGCCAGTAGTCGACGGACAGGGGCGAACACCGGGGAGCTGTTTTTT. This chain joins TRBV19 and TRBJ2-2; 9 nucleotides line up with TRBD1. From germline, CDR1 is LNHDA and CDR2 SQIVND (reference sequence). V gave up 5 bases and J gave up 0 bases; unmatched junction bases: 4. This CDR3 has 16 amino acids.

The rearrangement links TRBV19 to TRBJ2-5, with 7 bases matching TRBD1. This CDR3 is 17 amino acids long. V shed 4 bases and J 3 bases; nucleotides not matched to a gene: 14. CDR1 and CDR2 (germline): LNHDA, SQIVND (reference sequence). CDR3 sequence (DNA): TGTGCCAGTAGTACTCATACTAAGACAGGGAGTGAAGAGACCCAGTACTTC. It yields the protein CASSTHTKTGSEETQYF.

As to this clone: The same CDR3 also results from other DNA sequences found in this sample. The genes are TRBV15 and TRBJ1-5; the D gene is possibly TRBD1 (5 bases). The CDR3 consists of 16 residues. Trimming took off 5 bases at V and 0 bases at J, with 14 bases between the two ends. Germline-derived CDR1 and CDR2 are LNHNV and YYDKDF (reference sequence). DNA of the CDR3: TGTGCCACCAGCCGGGACGGAAGGTATAGCAATCAGCCCCAGCATTTT. This codes for CATSRDGRYSNQPQHF.

The rearrangement links TRBV7-9 to TRBJ2-6; D unclear. Trimming cost V 6 bases and J 4 bases, with 16 bases left between them. CDR3 length equals 16 residues. Germline V gene lookup returns CDR1 SEHNR and CDR2 FQNEAQ (reference sequence). The CDR3 DNA follows: TGTGCCAGCAGTTCCGCGTCCGGGCCCGGGGCCAACGTCCTGACTTTC. Its protein product is CASSSASGPGANVLTF.

This chain connects TRBV7-6 to TRBJ2-7, with 9 bases matching TRBD1. This CDR3 has 15 amino acids. CDR1 is SGHVS and CDR2 is FNYEAQ in the germline V gene. With 1 base clipped from V and 4 bases from J, the junction kept 5 bases outside the gene matches. CDR3 sequence: CASSLGTGERYEQYF. The CDR3 bases are TGTGCCAGCAGCTTAGGGACAGGGGAAAGGTACGAGCAGTACTTC. Looking up the rest from reference TRBV7-6 and TRBJ2-7 gives the full variable domain: GAGVSQSPRYKVTKRGQDVALRCDPISGHVSLYWYRQALGQGPEFLTYFNYEAQQDKSGLPNDRFSAERPEGSISTLTIQRTEQRDSAMYRCASSLGTGERYEQYFGPGTRLTVT.

The sample holds one count of this clone. The CDR3 loop reads CASSDYYRMNTEAFF. Written as DNA, the CDR3 is TGTGCCAGCAGTGATTATTACAGGATGAACACTGAAGCTTTCTTT. The chain recombines TRBV6-1 with TRBJ1-1; a possible D gene is TRBD1 (5 bases). Germline values: CDR1 MNHNS, CDR2 SASEGT. V shed 3 bases and J shed 0 bases, with 11 bases lying between them. The CDR3 has 15 amino acids.

The chain links TRBV6-1 to TRBJ2-7; 12 nucleotides line up with TRBD2. This CDR3 region has 18 residues. The J segment lost 2 bases and the V segment lost 0 bases, leaving 8 bases of the junction unmatched. CDR1 and CDR2 (germline): MNHNS, SASEGT. The CDR3 DNA follows: TGTGCCAGCAGTGAAGCCTTTGGGACTAGCGGGTGGGCCTACGAGCAGTACTTC. It translates to CASSEAFGTSGWAYEQYF.

The V call is TRBV7-9, the J call TRBJ1-2; the match to TRBD1 covers 10 bases. The V gene end was trimmed by 4 bases and the J gene end by 3 bases; junction bases not matched to a gene: 5. Germline loops: CDR1 SEHNR, CDR2 FQNEAQ (reference sequence). This CDR3 is built from 15 residues. The CDR3 spells CASSSGQGVDYGYTF. The CDR3 region has the DNA TGTGCCAGCAGCTCCGGACAGGGGGTTGACTATGGCTACACCTTC.

CDR3 loop: CSVADRDTNEKLFF. The CDR3 nucleotides are TGCAGCGTTGCCGACAGGGATACTAATGAAAAACTGTTTTTT. The chain employs TRBV29-1 and TRBJ1-4, with TRBD1 matching over 7 bases. V shed 4 bases and J 2 bases; nucleotides not matched to a gene: 4. The germline gives CDR1 SQVTM, CDR2 ANQGSEA. The CDR3 loop spans 14 amino acids. Using reference TRBV29-1 and TRBJ1-4 for the parts outside the CDR3, the full variable domain is SAVISQKPSRDICQRGTSLTIQCQVDSQVTMMFWYRQQPGQSLTLIATANQGSEATYESGFVIDKFPISRPNLTFSTLTVSNMSPEDSSIYLCSVADRDTNEKLFFGSGTQLSVL.

The rearrangement uses TRBV11-3 and TRBJ2-2; D is unresolved. The V gene's germline CDR1 is SGHNT and CDR2 YENEEA. Deletions cut 2 bases from V and 0 bases from J, with 1 base between. This CDR3 comprises 13 residues. CDR3 DNA sequence: TGTGCCAGCAGCTTAACGAACACCGGGGAGCTGTTTTTT. It encodes CASSLTNTGELFF.

The chain couples TRBV7-9 to TRBJ2-5; 8 nucleotides align to TRBD1. The CDR3 has 15 amino acids. The J segment lost 5 bases and the V segment lost 2 bases, leaving 7 bases of the junction unmatched. CDR1 and CDR2 from the germline V gene are SEHNR and FQNEAQ (reference sequence). CDR3 coding DNA: TGTGCCAGCAGCTTACGGACAGGGAGGAATGAGACCCAGTACTTC. Protein sequence: CASSLRTGRNETQYF.

The V call is TRBV6-1, the J call TRBJ2-1; weak D call: TRBD2 (6 bases). Germline assignment: CDR1 MNHNS and CDR2 SASEGT. This CDR3 has 15 residues. The V end lost 6 bases, the J end lost 8 bases, and 20 bases lay between the germline ends. This CDR3 reads CASSELDGSGDEQFF. The CDR3 DNA follows: TGTGCCAGCAGCGAACTAGACGGGAGTGGCGATGAGCAGTTCTTC.

This chain joins TRBV2 and TRBJ1-3, with D possibly being TRBD1 (6 bases). V shed 8 bases and J shed 0 bases, with 14 bases lying between them. The CDR3 covers 15 residues. In germline, CDR1 is SNHLY, CDR2 FYNNEI. CDR3 nucleotides: TGTGCCAGCCGGGGGAGGGGGGCCTCTGGAAACACCATATATTTT. Its protein is CASRGRGASGNTIYF.

V and J are TRBV9 and TRBJ2-1; 10 nucleotides agree with TRBD1. The V gene end was trimmed by 0 bases and the J gene end by 7 bases; junction bases not matched to a gene: 4. Germline V gene data show CDR1 as SGDLS and CDR2 as YYNGEE. This CDR3 comprises 15 residues. The CDR3 here is CASSVGQGALNEQFF. CDR3 in DNA: TGTGCCAGCAGCGTAGGACAGGGGGCGCTTAATGAGCAGTTCTTC.

V and J are TRBV28 and TRBJ2-7; 12 nucleotides line up with TRBD1. The CDR3 covers 18 residues. Per the germline V gene, CDR1 is MDHEN and CDR2 is SYDVKM. Trimming cost V 4 bases and J 6 bases; bases outside gene matches: 16. The CDR3 here is CASSSYRGGQGAQGEQYF. CDR3 in DNA: TGTGCCAGCAGTTCCTATCGTGGGGGACAGGGGGCGCAGGGCGAGCAGTACTTC.

The chain joins TRBV15 to TRBJ1-5; D remains unclear. Germline loops: CDR1 LNHNV, CDR2 YYDKDF (reference sequence). The CDR3 is made up of 16 amino acids. V dropped 2 bases and J dropped 1 base, with 12 bases sitting between them. The CDR3 loop is CATSRSRTQSNQPQHF. For the CDR3, the DNA is TGTGCCACCAGCAGATCAAGGACTCAGAGCAATCAGCCCCAGCATTTT.

This sequence joins TRBV4-1 and TRBJ2-7; 10 bases match TRBD2. Germline CDR1 and CDR2: MGHRA and YSYEKL. J lost 5 bases, V lost 4 bases, and 17 bases had no gene match. The CDR3 contains 18 residues. DNA of the CDR3: TGCGCCAGCAGCCCAGTCAAGCGGGAGGGACCACGTCACCACGAGCAGTACTTC. Its protein product is CASSPVKREGPRHHEQYF.

A note on this clone: Other DNA variants within this sample encode the same CDR3. The chain carries TRBV15 and TRBJ2-2, with D tentatively TRBD1 or TRBD2 (5 bases each). V dropped 1 base and J dropped 5 bases, with 5 bases sitting between them. The CDR3 has 13 amino acids. CDR1 and CDR2 (germline): LNHNV, YYDKDF (reference sequence). The CDR3 spells CATSRGGTGELFF. The CDR3 DNA is TGTGCCACCAGCAGAGGGGGGACCGGGGAGCTGTTTTTT.

V is TRBV5-3 and J is TRBJ2-7; no firm D call. TRBV5-3 is an ORF, and what it does is uncertain. CDR3 size: 15 residues. The V end was cut by 8 bases, the J end by 6 bases, with 24 bases between. The CDR3, as DNA: TGTGCCAGGAACCGGTCAAGTATACTCGTGTGCGAGCAGTACTTC. Encoded protein: CARNRSSILVCEQYF.

This clone appeared a single time. The rearrangement joins TRBV2 to TRBJ1-5; D is unclear. The ends were cut back, 5 bases at V and 8 bases at J, with 13 bases in the middle. From germline, CDR1 is SNHLY and CDR2 FYNNEI. CDR3 length: 13 amino acids. CDR3 nucleotides: TGTGCCAGCAGTCGCCCAAAAGCGGAGCCCCAGCATTTT. Its translation is CASSRPKAEPQHF. Full variable domain (rest looked up from reference TRBV2 and TRBJ1-5): EPEVTQTPSHQVTQMGQEVILRCVPISNHLYFYWYRQILGQKVEFLVSFYNNEISEKSEIFDDQFSVERPDGSNFTLKIRSTKLEDSAMYFCASSRPKAEPQHFGDGTRLSIL.

This rearrangement joins TRBV28 to TRBJ1-1, with 10 nucleotides matching TRBD1. The CDR3 has 14 residues. The germline CDR1 and CDR2 sequences are MDHEN and SYDVKM. V was clipped by 7 bases and J by 5 bases; unmatched bases: 7. The CDR3, as DNA: TGTGCCAGCAAATGGACAGGGGGGGGAACTGAAGCTTTCTTT. Its protein product is CASKWTGGGTEAFF.

The genes are TRBV28 and TRBJ1-4; D is perhaps TRBD1 (5 bases). V was clipped by 6 bases and J by 2 bases, with 13 bases between them. The CDR3 contains 15 residues. The germline V gene encodes CDR1 MDHEN and CDR2 SYDVKM. The CDR3 protein is CASSHQGTTNEKLFF. The CDR3 bases are TGTGCCAGCAGCCACCAGGGTACGACTAATGAAAAACTGTTTTTT.

The chain uses TRBV28 and TRBJ2-7; D is ambiguous. CDR1 and CDR2 (germline): MDHEN, SYDVKM. V was trimmed by 5 bases and J by 0 bases, leaving 11 bases between them. The CDR3 length is 14 residues. The CDR3 reads CASSRQGNSYEQYF. DNA of the CDR3: TGTGCCAGCAGTAGACAAGGGAACTCCTACGAGCAGTACTTC.

The V gene is TRBV5-1, the J gene TRBJ2-7, with D possibly called TRBD1 or TRBD2 (5 bases each). Between the trimmed V and J ends, which lost 5 bases and 3 bases, there was a span of 21 bases. The CDR3 is 16 residues long. Germline V gene data show CDR1 as SGHRS and CDR2 as YFSETQ. CDR3 residues: CASSYETVPGYYEQYF. The DNA of the CDR3 is TGCGCCAGCAGTTATGAGACAGTCCCGGGGTACTACGAGCAGTACTTC. Drawing the rest from reference TRBV5-1 and TRBJ2-7, the complete variable domain is KAGVTQTPRYLIKTRGQQVTLSCSPISGHRSVSWYQQTPGQGLQFLFEYFSETQRNKGNFPGRFSGRQFSNSRSEMNVSTLELGDSALYLCASSYETVPGYYEQYFGPGTRLTVT.

This chain uses TRBV5-4 with TRBJ2-7; tentatively, D is TRBD1 (6 bases). The CDR3 loop spans 13 amino acids. Trimming stripped 4 bases from V and 6 bases from J, with 14 bases between. The germline V gene has CDR1 SGHNT and CDR2 YYREEE (reference sequence). CDR3 amino acids: CASSGTGTGEQYF. CDR3 nucleotide sequence: TGTGCCAGCAGCGGAACAGGGACGGGCGAGCAGTACTTC.

This chain joins TRBV15 and TRBJ2-5, with 7 bases fitting TRBD2. CDR3 length: 16 amino acids. CDR1 is LNHNV, CDR2 YYDKDF, per germline (reference sequence). V shed 0 bases and J 3 bases; nucleotides not matched to a gene: 7. CDR3 in DNA: TGTGCCACCAGCAGAGACGGCGGGGGACGGGAAGAGACCCAGTACTTC. The encoded protein is CATSRDGGGREETQYF. The variable domain in full, completed from reference TRBV15 and TRBJ2-5, reads DAMVIQNPRYQVTQFGKPVTLSCSQTLNHNVMYWYQQKSSQAPKLLFHYYDKDFNNEADTPDNFQSRRPNTSFCFLDIRSPGLGDTAMYLCATSRDGGGREETQYFGPGTRLLVL.

The chain couples TRBV6-5 to TRBJ1-1; D remains unclear. Germline CDR1 MNHEY, CDR2 SVGAGI. There are 12 residues in the CDR3. The ends were cut back, 3 bases at V and 5 bases at J, with 7 bases in the middle. This CDR3 is CASSYGVTEAFF. CDR3 coding DNA: TGTGCCAGCAGTTATGGGGTAACTGAAGCTTTCTTT.

The rearrangement links TRBV7-3 to TRBJ1-1, with TRBD1 identical over 8 bases. Germline V gene sequence: CDR1 SGHTA, CDR2 FQGTGA. Unmatched junction bases numbered 14, after V lost 7 bases and J lost 1 base. This CDR3 has 17 residues. The CDR3 nucleotides are TGTGCCAGCACCGGGGACAGGAAATTACTGGCGAACACTGAAGCTTTCTTT. Residues: CASTGDRKLLANTEAFF. The variable domain in full, completed from reference TRBV7-3 and TRBJ1-1, reads GAGVSQTPSNKVTEKGKYVELRCDPISGHTALYWYRQSLGQGPEFLIYFQGTGAADDSGLPNDRFFAVRPEGSVSTLKIQRTERGDSAVYLCASTGDRKLLANTEAFFGQGTRLTVV.